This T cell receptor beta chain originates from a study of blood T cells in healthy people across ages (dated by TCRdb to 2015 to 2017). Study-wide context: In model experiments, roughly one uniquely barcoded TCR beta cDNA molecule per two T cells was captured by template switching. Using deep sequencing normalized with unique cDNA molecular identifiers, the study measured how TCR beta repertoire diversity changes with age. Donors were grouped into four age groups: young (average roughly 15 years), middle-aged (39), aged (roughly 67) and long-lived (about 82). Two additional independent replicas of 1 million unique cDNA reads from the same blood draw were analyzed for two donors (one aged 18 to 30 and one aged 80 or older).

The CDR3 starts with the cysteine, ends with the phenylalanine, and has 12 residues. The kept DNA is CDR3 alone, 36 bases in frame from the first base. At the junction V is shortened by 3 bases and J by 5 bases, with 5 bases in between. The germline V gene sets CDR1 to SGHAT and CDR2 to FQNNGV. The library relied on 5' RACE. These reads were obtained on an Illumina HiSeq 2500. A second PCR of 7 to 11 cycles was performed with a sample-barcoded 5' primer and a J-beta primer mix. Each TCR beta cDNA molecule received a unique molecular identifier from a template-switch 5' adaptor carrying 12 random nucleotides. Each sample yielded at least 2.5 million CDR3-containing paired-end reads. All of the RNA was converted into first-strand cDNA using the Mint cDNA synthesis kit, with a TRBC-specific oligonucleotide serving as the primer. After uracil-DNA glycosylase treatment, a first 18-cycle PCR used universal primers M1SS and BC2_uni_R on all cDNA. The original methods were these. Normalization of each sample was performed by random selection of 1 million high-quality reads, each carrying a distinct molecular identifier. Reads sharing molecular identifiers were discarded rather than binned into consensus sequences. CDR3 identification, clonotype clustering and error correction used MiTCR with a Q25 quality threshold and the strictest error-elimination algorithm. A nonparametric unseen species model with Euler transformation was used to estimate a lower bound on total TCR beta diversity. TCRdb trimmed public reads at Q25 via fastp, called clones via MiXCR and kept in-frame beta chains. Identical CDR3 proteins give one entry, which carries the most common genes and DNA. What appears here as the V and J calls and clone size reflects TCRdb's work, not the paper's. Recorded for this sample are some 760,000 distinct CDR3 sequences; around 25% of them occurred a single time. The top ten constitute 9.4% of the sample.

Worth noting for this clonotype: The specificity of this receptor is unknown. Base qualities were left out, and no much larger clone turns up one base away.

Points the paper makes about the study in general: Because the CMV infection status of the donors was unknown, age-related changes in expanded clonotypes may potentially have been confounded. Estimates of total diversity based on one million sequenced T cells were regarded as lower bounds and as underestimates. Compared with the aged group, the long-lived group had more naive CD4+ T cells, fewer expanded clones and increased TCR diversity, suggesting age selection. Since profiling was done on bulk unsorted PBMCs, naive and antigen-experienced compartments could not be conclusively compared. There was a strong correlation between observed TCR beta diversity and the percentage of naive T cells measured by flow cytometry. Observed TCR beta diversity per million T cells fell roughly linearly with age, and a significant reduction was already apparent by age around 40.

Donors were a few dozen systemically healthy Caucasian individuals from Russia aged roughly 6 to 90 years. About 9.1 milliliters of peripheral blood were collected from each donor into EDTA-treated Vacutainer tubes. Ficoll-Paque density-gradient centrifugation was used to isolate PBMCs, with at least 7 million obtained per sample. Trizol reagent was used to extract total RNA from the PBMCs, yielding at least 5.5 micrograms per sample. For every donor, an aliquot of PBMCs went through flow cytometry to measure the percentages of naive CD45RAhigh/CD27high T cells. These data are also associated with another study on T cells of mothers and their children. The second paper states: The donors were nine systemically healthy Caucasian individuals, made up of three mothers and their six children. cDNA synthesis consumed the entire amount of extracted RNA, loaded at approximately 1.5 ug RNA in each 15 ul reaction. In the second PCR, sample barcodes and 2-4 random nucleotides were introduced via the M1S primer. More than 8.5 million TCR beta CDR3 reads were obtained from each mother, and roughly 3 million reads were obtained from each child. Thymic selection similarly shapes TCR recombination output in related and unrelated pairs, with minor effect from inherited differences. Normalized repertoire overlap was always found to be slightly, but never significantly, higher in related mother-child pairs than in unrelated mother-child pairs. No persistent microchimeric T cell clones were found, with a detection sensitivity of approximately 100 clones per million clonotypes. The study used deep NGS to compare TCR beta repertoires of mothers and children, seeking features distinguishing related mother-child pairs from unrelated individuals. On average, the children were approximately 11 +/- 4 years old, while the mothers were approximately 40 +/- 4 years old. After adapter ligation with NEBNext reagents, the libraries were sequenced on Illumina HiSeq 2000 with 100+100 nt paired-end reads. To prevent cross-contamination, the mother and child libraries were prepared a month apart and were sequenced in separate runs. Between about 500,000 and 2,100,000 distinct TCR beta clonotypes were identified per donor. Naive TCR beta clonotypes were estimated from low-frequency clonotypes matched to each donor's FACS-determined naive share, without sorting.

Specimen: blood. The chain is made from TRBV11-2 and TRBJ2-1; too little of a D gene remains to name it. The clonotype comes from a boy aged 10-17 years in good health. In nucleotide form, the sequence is TGTGCCAGCAGCTTGTACCACAATGAGCAGTTCTTC. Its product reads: CASSLYHNEQFF.